The entry below gives a single TCR beta chain sequence along with its context. Its target is unknown. This record belongs to a study of blood T cells in healthy people across ages. Overall study results and limits: Long-lived donors carried more naive CD4+ cells and greater diversity than aged donors. The study could not conclusively compare naive and antigen-experienced cells, given its unsorted PBMCs.

The germline gives CDR1 SGHTA, CDR2 FQGNSA. V was cut by 5 bases and J by 2 bases, with 17 bases left in between. There are 16 residues in the CDR3. A second 7 to 11 cycle PCR used barcoded and J-beta primers. A template-switch adaptor with 12 random nucleotides tagged each cDNA molecule. TCRdb itself ran the 5' RACE reads through MiXCR, one entry per CDR3 protein. The repertoire holds roughly 2 million distinct CDR3 sequences, 49% seen once, with 2.1% in the top ten. The chain joins TRBV7-2 to TRBJ2-3; perhaps TRBD1 as D (6 bases). The specimen sequenced was blood. This TCR was sampled from a woman aged 40 to 50 in good health. The CDR3 spells CASSLGQPSYTDTQYF. The CDR3 DNA is TGTGCCAGCAGCCTCGGACAGCCATCTTACACAGATACGCAGTATTTT.